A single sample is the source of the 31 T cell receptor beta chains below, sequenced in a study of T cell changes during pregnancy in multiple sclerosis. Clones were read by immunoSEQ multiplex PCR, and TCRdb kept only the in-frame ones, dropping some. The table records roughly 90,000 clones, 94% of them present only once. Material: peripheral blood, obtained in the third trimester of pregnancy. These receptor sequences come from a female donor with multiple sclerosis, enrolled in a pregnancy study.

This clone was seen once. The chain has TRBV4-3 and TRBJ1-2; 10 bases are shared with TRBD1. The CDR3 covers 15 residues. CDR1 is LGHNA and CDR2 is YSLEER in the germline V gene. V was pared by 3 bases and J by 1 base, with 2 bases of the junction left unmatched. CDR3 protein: CASSHDRGLNYGYTF. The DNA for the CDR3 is TGCGCCAGCAGCCACGACAGGGGGCTTAACTATGGCTACACCTTC.

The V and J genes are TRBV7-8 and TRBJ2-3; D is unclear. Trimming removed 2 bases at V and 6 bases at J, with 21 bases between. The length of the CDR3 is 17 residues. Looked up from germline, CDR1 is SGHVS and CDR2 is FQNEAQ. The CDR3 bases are TGTGCCAGCAGCTTAAAAAGGTTCGGGTCGCTTAGGGATACGCAGTATTTT. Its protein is CASSLKRFGSLRDTQYF.

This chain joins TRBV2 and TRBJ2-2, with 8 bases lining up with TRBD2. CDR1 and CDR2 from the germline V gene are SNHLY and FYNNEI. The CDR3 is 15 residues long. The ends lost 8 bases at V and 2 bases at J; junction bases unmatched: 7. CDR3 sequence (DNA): TGTGCCAGCTCCCCGGGACTAGGTAACACCGGGGAGCTGTTTTTT. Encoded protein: CASSPGLGNTGELFF.

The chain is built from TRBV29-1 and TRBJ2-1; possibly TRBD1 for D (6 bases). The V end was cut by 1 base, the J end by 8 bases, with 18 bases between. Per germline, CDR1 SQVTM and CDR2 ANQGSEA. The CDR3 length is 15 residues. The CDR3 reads CSVEGLTGLRDEQFF. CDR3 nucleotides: TGCAGCGTTGAAGGATTGACAGGCCTCCGGGATGAGCAGTTCTTC.

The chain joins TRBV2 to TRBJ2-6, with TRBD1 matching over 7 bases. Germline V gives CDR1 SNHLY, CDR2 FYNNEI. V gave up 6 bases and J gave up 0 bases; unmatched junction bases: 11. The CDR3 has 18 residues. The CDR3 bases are TGTGCCAGCAGCACCCGGACAGGTTTTTTCTCTGGGGCCAACGTCCTGACTTTC. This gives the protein CASSTRTGFFSGANVLTF.

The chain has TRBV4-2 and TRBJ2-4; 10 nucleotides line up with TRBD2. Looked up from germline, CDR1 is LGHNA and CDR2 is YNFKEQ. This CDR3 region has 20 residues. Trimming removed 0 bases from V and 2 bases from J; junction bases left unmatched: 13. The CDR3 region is CASSQDASGRSWRSKNIQYF. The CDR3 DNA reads TGTGCCAGCAGCCAAGATGCTAGCGGGAGATCCTGGAGGTCCAAAAACATTCAGTACTTC.

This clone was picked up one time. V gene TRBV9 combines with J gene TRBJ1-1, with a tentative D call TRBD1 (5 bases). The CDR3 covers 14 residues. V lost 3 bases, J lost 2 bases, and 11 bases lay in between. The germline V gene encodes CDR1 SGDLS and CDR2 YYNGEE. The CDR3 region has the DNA TGTGCCAGCAGCGCGAGACAGAGAAACACTGAAGCTTTCTTT. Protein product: CASSARQRNTEAFF.

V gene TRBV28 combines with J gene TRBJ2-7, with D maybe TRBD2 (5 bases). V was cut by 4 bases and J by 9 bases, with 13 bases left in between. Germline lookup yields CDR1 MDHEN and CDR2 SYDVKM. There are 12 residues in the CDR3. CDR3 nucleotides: TGTGCCAGCAGTTCCGTCGCGGGCGGGCAGTACTTC. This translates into CASSSVAGGQYF.

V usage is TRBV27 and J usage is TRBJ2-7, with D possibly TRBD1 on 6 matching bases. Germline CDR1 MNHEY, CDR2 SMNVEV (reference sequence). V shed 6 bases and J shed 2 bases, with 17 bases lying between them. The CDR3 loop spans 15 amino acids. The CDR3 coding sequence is TGTGCCAGCAGACCAACACTACAGGGACCCTACGAGCAGTACTTC. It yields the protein CASRPTLQGPYEQYF.

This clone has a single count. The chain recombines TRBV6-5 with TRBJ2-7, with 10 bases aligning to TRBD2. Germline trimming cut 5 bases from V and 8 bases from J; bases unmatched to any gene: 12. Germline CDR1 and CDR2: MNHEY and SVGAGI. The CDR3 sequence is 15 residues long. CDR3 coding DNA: TGTGCCAGCAGTCAGCTAGCGGGGGTCCTAGAACAGCAGTACTTC. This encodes CASSQLAGVLEQQYF.

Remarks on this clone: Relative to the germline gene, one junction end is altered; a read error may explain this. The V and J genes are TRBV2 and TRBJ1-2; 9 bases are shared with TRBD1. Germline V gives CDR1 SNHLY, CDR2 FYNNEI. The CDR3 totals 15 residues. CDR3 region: CASREDDRGGYGYTF. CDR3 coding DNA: TGTGCCAGCAGAGAAGATGACAGGGGGGGCTATGGCTACACCTTC.

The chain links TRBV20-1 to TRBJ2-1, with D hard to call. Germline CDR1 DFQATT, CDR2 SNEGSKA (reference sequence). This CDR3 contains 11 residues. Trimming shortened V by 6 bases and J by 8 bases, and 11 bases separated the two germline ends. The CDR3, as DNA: TGCAGTGCGACGCATCAGGATGAGCAGTTCTTC. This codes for CSATHQDEQFF.

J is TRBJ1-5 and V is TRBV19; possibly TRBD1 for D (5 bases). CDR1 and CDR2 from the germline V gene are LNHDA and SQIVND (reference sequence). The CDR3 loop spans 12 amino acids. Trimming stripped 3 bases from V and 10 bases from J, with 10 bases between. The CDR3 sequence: CASSMGQGPQHF. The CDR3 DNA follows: TGTGCCAGTAGTATGGGCCAGGGACCCCAGCATTTT.

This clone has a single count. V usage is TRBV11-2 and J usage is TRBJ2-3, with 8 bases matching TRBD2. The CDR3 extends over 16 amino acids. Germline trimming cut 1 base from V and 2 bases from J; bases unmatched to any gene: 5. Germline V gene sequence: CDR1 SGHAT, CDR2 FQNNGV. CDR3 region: CASSLGSGGSTDTQYF. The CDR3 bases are TGTGCCAGCAGCTTAGGTTCGGGAGGGTCCACAGATACGCAGTATTTT.

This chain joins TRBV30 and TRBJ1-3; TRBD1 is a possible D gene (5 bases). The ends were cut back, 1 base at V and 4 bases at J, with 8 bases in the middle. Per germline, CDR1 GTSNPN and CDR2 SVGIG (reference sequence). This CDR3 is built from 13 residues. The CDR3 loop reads CAWSGPGGNTIYF. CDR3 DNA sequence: TGTGCCTGGAGTGGACCAGGGGGAAACACCATATATTTT. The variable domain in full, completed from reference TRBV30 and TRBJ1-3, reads SQTIHQWPATLVQPVGSPLSLECTVEGTSNPNLYWYRQAAGRGLQLLFYSVGIGQISSEVPQNLSASRPQDRQFILSSKKLLLSDSGFYLCAWSGPGGNTIYFGEGSWLTVV.

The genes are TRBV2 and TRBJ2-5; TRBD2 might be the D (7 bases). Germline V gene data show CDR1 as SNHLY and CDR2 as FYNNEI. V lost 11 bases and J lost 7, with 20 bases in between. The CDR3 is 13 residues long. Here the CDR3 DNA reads TGTGCCTCTTGGGGGGGGCAATGGGGGACCCAGTACTTC. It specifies CASWGGQWGTQYF.

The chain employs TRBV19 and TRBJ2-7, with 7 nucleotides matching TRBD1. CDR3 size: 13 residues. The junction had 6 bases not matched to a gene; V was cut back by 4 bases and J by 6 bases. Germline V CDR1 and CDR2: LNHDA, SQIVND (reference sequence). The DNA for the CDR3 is TGTGCCAGTAGTACCCGACAGGGCGGCGAGCAGTACTTC. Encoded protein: CASSTRQGGEQYF.

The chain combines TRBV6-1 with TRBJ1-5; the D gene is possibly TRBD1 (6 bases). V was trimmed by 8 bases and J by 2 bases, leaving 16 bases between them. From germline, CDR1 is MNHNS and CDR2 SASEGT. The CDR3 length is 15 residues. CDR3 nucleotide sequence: TGTGCCAGCCGCAGCGGTCCAGGGGGCAATCAGCCCCAGCATTTT. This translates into CASRSGPGGNQPQHF.

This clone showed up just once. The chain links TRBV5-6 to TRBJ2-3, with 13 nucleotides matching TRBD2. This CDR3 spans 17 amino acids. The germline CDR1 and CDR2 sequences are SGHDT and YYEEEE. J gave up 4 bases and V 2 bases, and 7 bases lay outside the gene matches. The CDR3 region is CASSLRTSGRFSDTQYF. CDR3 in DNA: TGTGCCAGCAGCTTACGGACTAGCGGGAGATTCTCAGATACGCAGTATTTT.

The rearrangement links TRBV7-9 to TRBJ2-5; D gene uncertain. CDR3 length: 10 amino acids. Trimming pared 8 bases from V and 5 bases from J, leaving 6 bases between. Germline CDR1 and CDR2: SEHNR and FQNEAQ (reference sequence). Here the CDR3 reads CASGRETQYF. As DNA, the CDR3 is TGTGCCAGCGGTCGGGAGACCCAGTACTTC.

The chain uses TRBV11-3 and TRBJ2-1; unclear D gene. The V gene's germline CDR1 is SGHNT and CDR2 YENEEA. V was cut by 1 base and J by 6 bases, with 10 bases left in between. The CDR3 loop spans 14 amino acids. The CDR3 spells CASSLGVSGNEQFF. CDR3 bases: TGTGCCAGCAGCTTAGGAGTTAGTGGCAATGAGCAGTTCTTC.

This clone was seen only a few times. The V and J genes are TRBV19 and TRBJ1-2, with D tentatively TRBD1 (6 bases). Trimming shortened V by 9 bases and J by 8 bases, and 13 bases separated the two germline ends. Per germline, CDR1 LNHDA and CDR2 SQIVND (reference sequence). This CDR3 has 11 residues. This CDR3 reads CASQQGIGYTF. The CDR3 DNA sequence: TGTGCCAGCCAACAGGGAATCGGCTACACCTTC.

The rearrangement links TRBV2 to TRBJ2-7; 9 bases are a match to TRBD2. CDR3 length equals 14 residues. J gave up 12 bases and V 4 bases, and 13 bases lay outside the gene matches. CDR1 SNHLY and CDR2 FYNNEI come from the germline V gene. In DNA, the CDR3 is TGTGCCAGCAGTGCCGACAGGACAGCTAGCGGGGCGTACTTC. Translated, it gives CASSADRTASGAYF.

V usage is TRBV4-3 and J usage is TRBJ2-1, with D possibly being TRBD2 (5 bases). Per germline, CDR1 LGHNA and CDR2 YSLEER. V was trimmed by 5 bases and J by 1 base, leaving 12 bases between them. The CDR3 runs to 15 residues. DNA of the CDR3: TGCGCCAGCAGCACTAGTGGCGGTTCCTACAATGAGCAGTTCTTC. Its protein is CASSTSGGSYNEQFF.

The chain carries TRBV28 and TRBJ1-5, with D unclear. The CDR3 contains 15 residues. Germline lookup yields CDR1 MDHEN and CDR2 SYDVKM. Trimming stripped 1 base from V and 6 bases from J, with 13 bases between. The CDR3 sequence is CASSLSLSMVQPQHF. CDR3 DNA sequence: TGTGCCAGCAGTTTATCGTTATCTATGGTTCAGCCCCAGCATTTT.

The CDR3 region is CASSLTGSGNDEQFF. The CDR3 DNA reads TGTGCCAGCAGCTTAACGGGTAGCGGGAATGATGAGCAGTTCTTC. V usage is TRBV11-2 and J usage is TRBJ2-1; TRBD2 matches 8 bases. This CDR3 comprises 15 residues. In germline, CDR1 is SGHAT, CDR2 FQNNGV. V dropped 2 bases and J dropped 8; count of bases not matched to a gene: 8.

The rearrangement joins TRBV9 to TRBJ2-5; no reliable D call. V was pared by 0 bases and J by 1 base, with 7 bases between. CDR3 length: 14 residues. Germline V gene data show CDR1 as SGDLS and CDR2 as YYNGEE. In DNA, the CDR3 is TGTGCCAGCAGCGTAGGAGATAGCCAAGAGACCCAGTACTTC. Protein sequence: CASSVGDSQETQYF.

In nucleotides, the CDR3 is TGTGCCAGCAGCGTAGGGGGTAGCGGGAGTTCAGATACGCAGTATTTT. It is translated as CASSVGGSGSSDTQYF. The chain couples TRBV9 to TRBJ2-3; TRBD2 matches 9 bases. The CDR3 consists of 16 residues. Germline lookup yields CDR1 SGDLS and CDR2 YYNGEE. J lost 4 bases, V lost 0 bases, and 6 bases had no gene match.

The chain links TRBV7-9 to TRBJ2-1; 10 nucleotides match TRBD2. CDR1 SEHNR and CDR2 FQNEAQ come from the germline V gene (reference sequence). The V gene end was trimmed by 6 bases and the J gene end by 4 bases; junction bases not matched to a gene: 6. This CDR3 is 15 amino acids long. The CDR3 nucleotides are TGTGCCAGCAGGGCCCTAGCGGGAGAGTACAATGAGCAGTTCTTC. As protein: CASRALAGEYNEQFF.

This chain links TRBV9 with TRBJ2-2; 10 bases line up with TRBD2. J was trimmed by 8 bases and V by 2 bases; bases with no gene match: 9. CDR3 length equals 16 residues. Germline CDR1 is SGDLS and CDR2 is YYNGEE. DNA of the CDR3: TGTGCCAGCAGCGTCACTAGCGGGACGAGAGGAGGGGAGCTGTTTTTT. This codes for CASSVTSGTRGGELFF.

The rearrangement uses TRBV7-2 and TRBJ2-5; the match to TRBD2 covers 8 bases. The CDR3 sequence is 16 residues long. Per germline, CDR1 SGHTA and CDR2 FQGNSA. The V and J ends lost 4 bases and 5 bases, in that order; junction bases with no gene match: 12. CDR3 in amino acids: CASSSGTGLEGETQYF. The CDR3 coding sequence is TGTGCCAGCAGCTCGGGGACGGGACTAGAGGGGGAGACCCAGTACTTC.